The entry below gives a single TCR beta chain sequence along with its context. This specimen belongs to a study of blood T cell repertoires in COVID-19. Sequenced by immunoSEQ multiplex PCR; TCRdb stores in-frame clones only, minus some. The sample has about 91,000 clones; around 72% are singletons. The germline CDR1 and CDR2 sequences are SGDLS and YYNGEE. The CDR3 runs 16 residues. Trimming removed 0 bases from V and 6 bases from J, with 13 bases in between. The origin of this receptor is a man aged 65 to 79 with acute or convalescent COVID-19. The chain recombines TRBV9 with TRBJ1-6; D is ambiguous. Sequenced: peripheral blood. For the CDR3, the DNA is TGTGCCAGCAGCGTAGCGCGAGGGCCGGGTAATTCACCCCTCCACTTT. Protein product: CASSVARGPGNSPLHF.